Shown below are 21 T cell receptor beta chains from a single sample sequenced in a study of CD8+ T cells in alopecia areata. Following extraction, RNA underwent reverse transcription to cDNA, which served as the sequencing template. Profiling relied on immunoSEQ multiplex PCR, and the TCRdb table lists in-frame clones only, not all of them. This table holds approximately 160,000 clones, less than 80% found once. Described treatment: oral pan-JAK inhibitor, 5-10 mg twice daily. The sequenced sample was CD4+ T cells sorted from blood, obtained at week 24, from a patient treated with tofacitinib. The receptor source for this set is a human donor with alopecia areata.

DNA for the CDR3: TGTGCCAGTAGTATAGGGGAGCCCCAGCATTTT. Encoded protein: CASSIGEPQHF. This chain uses TRBV19 with TRBJ1-5; D remains unclear. V lost 1 base and J lost 8, with 3 bases in between. The CDR3 is 11 amino acids. In germline, CDR1 is LNHDA, CDR2 SQIVND (reference sequence). Supplemented by reference TRBV19 and TRBJ1-5, the full variable domain reads DGGITQSPKYLFRKEGQNVTLSCEQNLNHDAMYWYRQDPGQGLRLIYYSQIVNDFQKGDIAEGYSVSREKKESFPLTVTSAQKNPTAFYLCASSIGEPQHFGDGTRLSIL.

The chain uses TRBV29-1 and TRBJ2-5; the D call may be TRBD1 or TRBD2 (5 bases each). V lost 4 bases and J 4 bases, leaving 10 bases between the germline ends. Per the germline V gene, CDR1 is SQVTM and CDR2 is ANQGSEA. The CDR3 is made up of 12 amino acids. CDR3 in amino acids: CSVAGRRETQYF. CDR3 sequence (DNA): TGCAGCGTTGCGGGACGGCGAGAGACCCAGTACTTC.

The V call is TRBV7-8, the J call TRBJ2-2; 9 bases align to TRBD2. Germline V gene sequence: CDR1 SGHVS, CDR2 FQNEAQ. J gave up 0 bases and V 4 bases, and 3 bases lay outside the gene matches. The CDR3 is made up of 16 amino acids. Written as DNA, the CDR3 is TGTGCCAGCAGCTCTAGCGGGACCACGAACACCGGGGAGCTGTTTTTT. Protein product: CASSSSGTTNTGELFF.

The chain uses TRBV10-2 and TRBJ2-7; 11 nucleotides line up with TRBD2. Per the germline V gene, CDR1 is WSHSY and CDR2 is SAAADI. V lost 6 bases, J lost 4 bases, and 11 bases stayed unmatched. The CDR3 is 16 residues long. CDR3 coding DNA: TGCGCCAGCAGCCAACAGCCGGGACTAGCGGAGTACGAGCAGTACTTC. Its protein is CASSQQPGLAEYEQYF.

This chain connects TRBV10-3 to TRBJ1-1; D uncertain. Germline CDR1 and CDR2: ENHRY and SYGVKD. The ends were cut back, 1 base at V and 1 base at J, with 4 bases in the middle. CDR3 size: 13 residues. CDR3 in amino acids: CAISEWTNTEAFF. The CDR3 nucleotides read TGTGCCATCAGTGAGTGGACGAACACTGAAGCTTTCTTT.

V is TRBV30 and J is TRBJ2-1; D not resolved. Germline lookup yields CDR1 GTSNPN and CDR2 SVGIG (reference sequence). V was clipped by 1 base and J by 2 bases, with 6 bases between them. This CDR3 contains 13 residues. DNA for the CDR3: TGTGCCTGGAGTGAGGGTCCCTACAATGAGCAGTTCTTC. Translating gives CAWSEGPYNEQFF.

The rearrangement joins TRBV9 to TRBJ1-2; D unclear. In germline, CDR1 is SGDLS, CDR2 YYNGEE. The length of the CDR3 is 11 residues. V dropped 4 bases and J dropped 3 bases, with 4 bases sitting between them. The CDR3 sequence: CASSRDYGYTF. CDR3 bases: TGTGCCAGCAGCCGAGACTATGGCTACACCTTC.

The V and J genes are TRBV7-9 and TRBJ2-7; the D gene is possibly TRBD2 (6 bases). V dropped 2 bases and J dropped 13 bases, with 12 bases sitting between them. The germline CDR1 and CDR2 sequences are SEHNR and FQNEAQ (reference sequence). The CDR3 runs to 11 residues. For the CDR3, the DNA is TGTGCCAGCAGCTTACGGGGGTACCCCTACTTC. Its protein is CASSLRGYPYF.

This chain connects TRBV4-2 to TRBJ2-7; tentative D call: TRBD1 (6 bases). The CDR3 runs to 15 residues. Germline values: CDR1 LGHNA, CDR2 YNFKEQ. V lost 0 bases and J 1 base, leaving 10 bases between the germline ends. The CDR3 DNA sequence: TGTGCCAGCAGCCAAGAACAGGGACCATCCTACGAGCAGTACTTC. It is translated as CASSQEQGPSYEQYF.

CDR3 sequence reads: CASSLAGSPVEAFF. As DNA, the CDR3 is TGTGCCAGCAGCTTGGCAGGGTCCCCCGTTGAAGCTTTCTTT. The J gene is TRBJ1-1, the V gene TRBV5-6, with a weak D call TRBD1 (5 bases). V gave up 0 bases and J gave up 7 bases, with 13 bases separating them. This CDR3 comprises 14 residues. The germline CDR1 and CDR2 sequences are SGHDT and YYEEEE.

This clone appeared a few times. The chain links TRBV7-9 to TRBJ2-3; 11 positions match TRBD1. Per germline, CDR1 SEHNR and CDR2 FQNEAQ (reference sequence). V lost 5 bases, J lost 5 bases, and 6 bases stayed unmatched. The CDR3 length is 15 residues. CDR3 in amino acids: CASSARDRGRDTQYF. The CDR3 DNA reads TGTGCCAGCAGCGCCCGGGACAGGGGGAGAGATACGCAGTATTTT.

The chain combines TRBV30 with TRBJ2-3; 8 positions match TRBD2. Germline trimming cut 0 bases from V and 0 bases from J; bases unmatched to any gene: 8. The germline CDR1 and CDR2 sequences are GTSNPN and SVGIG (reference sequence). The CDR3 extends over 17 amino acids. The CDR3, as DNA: TGTGCCTGGAGTGTATTGAGGGGCGGGGGGAGCACAGATACGCAGTATTTT. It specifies CAWSVLRGGGSTDTQYF.

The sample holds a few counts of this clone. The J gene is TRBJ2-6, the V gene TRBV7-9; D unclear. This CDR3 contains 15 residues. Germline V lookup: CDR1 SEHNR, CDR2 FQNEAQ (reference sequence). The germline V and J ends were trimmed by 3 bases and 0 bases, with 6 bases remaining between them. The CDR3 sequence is CASSFWVSGANVLTF. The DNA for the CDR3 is TGTGCCAGCAGCTTTTGGGTCTCTGGGGCCAACGTCCTGACTTTC.

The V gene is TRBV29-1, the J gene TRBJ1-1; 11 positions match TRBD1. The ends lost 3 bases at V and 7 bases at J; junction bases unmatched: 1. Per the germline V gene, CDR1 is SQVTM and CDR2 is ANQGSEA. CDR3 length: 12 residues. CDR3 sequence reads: CSVEGTGGEAFF. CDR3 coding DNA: TGCAGCGTTGAGGGGACAGGGGGTGAAGCTTTCTTT.

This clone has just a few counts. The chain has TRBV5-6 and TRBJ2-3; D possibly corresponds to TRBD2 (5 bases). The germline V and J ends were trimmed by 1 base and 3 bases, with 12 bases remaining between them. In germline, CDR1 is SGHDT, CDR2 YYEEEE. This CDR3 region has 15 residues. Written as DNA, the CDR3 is TGTGCCAGCAGCTTGCCAGACTACGATACAGATACGCAGTATTTT. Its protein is CASSLPDYDTDTQYF.

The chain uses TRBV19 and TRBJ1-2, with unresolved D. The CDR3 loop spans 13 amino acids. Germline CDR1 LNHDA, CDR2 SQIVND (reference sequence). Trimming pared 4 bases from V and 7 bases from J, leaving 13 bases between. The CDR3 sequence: CASSTGPNGGYTF. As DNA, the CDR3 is TGTGCCAGTAGTACGGGTCCAAACGGTGGCTACACCTTC.

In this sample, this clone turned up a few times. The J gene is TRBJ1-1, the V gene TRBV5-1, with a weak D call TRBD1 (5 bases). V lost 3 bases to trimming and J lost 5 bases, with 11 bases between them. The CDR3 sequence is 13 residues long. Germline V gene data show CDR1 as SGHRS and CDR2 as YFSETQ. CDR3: CASSWPGGTEAFF. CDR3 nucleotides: TGCGCCAGCAGCTGGCCTGGGGGAACTGAAGCTTTCTTT. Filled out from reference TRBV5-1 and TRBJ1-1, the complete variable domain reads KAGVTQTPRYLIKTRGQQVTLSCSPISGHRSVSWYQQTPGQGLQFLFEYFSETQRNKGNFPGRFSGRQFSNSRSEMNVSTLELGDSALYLCASSWPGGTEAFFGQGTRLTVV.

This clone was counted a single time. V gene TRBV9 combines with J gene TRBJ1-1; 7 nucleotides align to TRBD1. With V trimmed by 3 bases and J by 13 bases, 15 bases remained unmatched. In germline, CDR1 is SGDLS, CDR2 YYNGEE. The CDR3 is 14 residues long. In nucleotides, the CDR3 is TGTGCCAGCAGCGCCGGGACATCTCCCCCAGGGGGTTTCTTT. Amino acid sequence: CASSAGTSPPGGFF.

Here the CDR3 DNA reads TGCAGCGTCCGACAGGGTAATTCACCCCTCCACTTT. Translated: CSVRQGNSPLHF. The chain combines TRBV29-1 with TRBJ1-6, with 7 bases matching TRBD1. Germline CDR1 is SQVTM and CDR2 is ANQGSEA. Trimming took 6 bases from V and 6 from J; bases not matched to a gene: 2. The CDR3 runs 12 residues.

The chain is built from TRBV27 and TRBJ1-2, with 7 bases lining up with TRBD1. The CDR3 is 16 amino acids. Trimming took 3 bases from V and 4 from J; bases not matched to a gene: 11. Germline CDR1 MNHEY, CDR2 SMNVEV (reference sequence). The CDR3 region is CASSFSKGGRSYGYTF. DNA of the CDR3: TGTGCCAGCAGTTTCTCCAAAGGGGGCCGGAGCTATGGCTACACCTTC.

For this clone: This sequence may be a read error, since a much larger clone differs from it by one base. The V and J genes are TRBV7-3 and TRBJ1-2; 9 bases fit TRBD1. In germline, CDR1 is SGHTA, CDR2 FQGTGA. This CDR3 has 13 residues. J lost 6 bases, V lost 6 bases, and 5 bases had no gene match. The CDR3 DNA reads TGTGCCAGCAGTTTCCGGGACAGGGATGGCTACACCTTC. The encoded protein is CASSFRDRDGYTF.